This T cell receptor beta chain was observed in a study of blood T cell repertoires in COVID-19. Study context: Samples taken during acute and convalescent COVID-19 were collected in the United States, Italy and Spain. PBMCs, B-cell-depleted T cells, or T cells were the source of the cDNA or gDNA that made up the material.

Trimming shortened V by 0 bases and J by 3 bases, and 15 bases separated the two germline ends. In germline, CDR1 is LGHNA, CDR2 YSLEER. The CDR3 runs 16 residues. As handled by the study authors: For nucleated cells, counts were estimated from reference gene primer amplification. Some clones are missing from TCRdb's copy, which holds only in-frame ones; the method was immunoSEQ multiplex PCR. V, J and clone size reflect that table, while D and trimming were determined from the DNA. This table has about 110,000 clones, more than 65% appearing once. This chain links TRBV4-3 with TRBJ2-7; D call uncertain. Source material: peripheral blood. This clonotype originated in a woman of 80 years or more with acute or convalescent COVID-19. This CDR3 reads CASSQEYNQNYYEQYF. The CDR3 nucleotides are TGCGCCAGCAGCCAAGAATACAACCAGAATTACTACGAGCAGTACTTC.